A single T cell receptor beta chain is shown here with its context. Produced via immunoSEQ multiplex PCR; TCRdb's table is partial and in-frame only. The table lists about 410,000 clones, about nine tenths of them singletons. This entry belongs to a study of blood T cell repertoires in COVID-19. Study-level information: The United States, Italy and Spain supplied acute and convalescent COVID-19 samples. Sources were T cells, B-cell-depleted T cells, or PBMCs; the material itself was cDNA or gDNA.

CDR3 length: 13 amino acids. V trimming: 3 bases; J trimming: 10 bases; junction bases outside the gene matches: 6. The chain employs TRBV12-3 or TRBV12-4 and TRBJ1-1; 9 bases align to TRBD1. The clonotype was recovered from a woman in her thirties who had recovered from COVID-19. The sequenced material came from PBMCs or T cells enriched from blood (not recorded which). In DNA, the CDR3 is TGTGCCAGCAGTTTCCCACAGGGGGCCGCAGCTTTCTTT. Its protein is CASSFPQGAAAFF.